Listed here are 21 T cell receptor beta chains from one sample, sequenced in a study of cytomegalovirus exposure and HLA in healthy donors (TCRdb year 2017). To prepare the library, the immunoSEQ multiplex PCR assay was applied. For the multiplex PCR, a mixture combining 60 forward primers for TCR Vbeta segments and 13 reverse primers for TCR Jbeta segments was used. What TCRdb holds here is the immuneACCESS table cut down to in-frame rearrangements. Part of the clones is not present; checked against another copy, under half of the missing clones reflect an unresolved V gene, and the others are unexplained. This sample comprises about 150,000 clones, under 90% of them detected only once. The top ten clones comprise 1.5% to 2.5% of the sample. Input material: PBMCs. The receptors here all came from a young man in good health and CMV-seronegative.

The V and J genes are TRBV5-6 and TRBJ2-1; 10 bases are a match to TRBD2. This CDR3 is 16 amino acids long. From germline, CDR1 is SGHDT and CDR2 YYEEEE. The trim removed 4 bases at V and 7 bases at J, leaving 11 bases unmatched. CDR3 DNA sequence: TGTGCCAGCAGCCGGGCTGGGGCTAGCGGGAGAAATGAGCAGTTCTTC. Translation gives CASSRAGASGRNEQFF.

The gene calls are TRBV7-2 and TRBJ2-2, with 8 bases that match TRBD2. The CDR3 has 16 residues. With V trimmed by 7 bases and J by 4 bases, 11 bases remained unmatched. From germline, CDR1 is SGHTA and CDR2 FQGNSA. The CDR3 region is CASTSSGGVGTGELFF. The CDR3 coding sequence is TGTGCCAGCACTTCCTCGGGGGGGGTCGGCACCGGGGAGCTGTTTTTT.

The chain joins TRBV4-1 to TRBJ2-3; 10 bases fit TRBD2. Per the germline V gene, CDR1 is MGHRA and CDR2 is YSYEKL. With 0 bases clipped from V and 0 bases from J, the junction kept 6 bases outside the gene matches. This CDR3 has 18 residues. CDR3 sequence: CASSQDKGLAKSTDTQYF. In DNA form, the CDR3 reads TGCGCCAGCAGCCAAGATAAGGGACTAGCGAAAAGCACAGATACGCAGTATTTT.

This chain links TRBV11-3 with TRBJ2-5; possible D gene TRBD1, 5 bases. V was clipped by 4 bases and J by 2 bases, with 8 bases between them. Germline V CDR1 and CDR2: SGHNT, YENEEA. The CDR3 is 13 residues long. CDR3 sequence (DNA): TGTGCCAGCAGCTCCAGGGCGCAAGAGACCCAGTACTTC. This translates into CASSSRAQETQYF.

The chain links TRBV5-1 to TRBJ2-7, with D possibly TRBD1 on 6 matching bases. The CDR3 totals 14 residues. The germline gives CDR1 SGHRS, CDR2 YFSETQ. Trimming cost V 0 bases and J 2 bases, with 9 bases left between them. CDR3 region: CASSLGGPPYEQYF. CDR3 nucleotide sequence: TGCGCCAGCAGCTTGGGGGGGCCCCCCTACGAGCAGTACTTC.

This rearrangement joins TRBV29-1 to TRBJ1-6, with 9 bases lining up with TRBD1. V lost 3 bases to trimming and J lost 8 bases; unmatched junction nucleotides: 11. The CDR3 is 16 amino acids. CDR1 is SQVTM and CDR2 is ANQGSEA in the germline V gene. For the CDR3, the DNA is TGCAGCGTTGACCCATTTCGGGACAGGGTGGATTCACCCCTCCACTTT. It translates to CSVDPFRDRVDSPLHF.

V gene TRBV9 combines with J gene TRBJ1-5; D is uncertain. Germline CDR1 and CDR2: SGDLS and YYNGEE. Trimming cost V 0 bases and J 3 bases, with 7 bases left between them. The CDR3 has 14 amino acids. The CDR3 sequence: CASSVAGYNQPQHF. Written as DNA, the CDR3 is TGTGCCAGCAGCGTAGCAGGATACAATCAGCCCCAGCATTTT.

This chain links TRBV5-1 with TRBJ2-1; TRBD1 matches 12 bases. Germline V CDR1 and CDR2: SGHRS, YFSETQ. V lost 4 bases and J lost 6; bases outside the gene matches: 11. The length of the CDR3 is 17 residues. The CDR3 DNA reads TGCGCCAGCAGCAGGGGGACAGGGGGCGTTTTCGGCAATGAGCAGTTCTTC. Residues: CASSRGTGGVFGNEQFF.

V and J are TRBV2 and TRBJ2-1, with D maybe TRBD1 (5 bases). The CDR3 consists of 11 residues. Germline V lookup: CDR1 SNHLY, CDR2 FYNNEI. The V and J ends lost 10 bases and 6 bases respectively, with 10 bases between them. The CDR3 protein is CAIQGANEQFF. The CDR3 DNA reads TGTGCCATCCAGGGCGCCAATGAGCAGTTCTTC.

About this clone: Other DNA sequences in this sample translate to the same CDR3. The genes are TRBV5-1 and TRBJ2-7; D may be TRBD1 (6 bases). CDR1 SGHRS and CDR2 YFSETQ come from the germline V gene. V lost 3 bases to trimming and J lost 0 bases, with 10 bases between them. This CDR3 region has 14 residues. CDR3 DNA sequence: TGCGCCAGCAGCTCCAGGGGCGCCTCCTACGAGCAGTACTTC. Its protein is CASSSRGASYEQYF. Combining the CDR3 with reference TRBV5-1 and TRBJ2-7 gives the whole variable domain KAGVTQTPRYLIKTRGQQVTLSCSPISGHRSVSWYQQTPGQGLQFLFEYFSETQRNKGNFPGRFSGRQFSNSRSEMNVSTLELGDSALYLCASSSRGASYEQYFGPGTRLTVT.

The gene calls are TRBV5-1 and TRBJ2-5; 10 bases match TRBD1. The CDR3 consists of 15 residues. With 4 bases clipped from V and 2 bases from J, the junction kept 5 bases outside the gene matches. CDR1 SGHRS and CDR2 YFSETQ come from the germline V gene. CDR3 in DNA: TGCGCCAGCAGCCCCGGGACAGGGGTGCAAGAGACCCAGTACTTC. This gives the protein CASSPGTGVQETQYF.

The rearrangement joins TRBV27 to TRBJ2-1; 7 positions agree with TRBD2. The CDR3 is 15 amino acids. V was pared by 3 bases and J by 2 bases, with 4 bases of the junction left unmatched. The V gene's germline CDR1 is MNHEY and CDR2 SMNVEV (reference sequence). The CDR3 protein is CASSLGGSPYNEQFF. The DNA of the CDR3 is TGTGCCAGCAGTTTGGGCGGGAGTCCCTACAATGAGCAGTTCTTC.

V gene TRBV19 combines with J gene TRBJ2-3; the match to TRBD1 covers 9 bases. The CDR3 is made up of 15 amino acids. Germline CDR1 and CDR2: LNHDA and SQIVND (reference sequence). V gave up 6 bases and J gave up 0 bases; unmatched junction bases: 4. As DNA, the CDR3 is TGTGCCAGTAGAGGGACAGGGTCTAGCACAGATACGCAGTATTTT. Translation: CASRGTGSSTDTQYF.

The CDR3 DNA reads TGTGCCAGCAGCCCCGCGGCTCCGAGGGAGACCCAGTACTTC. This translates into CASSPAAPRETQYF. V is TRBV28 and J is TRBJ2-5, with D unresolved. Germline CDR1 and CDR2: MDHEN and SYDVKM. V lost 6 bases and J 5 bases, leaving 16 bases between the germline ends. The CDR3 has 14 amino acids.

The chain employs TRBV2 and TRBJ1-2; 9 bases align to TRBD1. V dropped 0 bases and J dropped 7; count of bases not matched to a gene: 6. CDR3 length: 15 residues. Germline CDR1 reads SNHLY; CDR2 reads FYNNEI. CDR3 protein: CASSEARDRVIGYTF. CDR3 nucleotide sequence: TGTGCCAGCAGTGAAGCCCGGGACAGGGTGATTGGCTACACCTTC.

In DNA, the CDR3 is TGTGCCAGCAGCTTGGGCGGAGGGAACGAGCAGTACTTC. It yields the protein CASSLGGGNEQYF. This sequence joins TRBV5-4 and TRBJ2-7; a weak D match, TRBD2 (6 bases). The ends were cut back, 0 bases at V and 5 bases at J, with 9 bases in the middle. Germline values: CDR1 SGHNT, CDR2 YYREEE (reference sequence). This CDR3 contains 13 residues.

CDR3 in amino acids: CASSFPAYPLHF. Written as DNA, the CDR3 is TGTGCCAGCAGCTTCCCCGCCTATCCCCTCCACTTT. The gene calls are TRBV7-9 and TRBJ1-6; the D is unclear. Trimming stripped 3 bases from V and 13 bases from J, with 10 bases between. There are 12 residues in the CDR3. Per germline, CDR1 SEHNR and CDR2 FQNEAQ (reference sequence).

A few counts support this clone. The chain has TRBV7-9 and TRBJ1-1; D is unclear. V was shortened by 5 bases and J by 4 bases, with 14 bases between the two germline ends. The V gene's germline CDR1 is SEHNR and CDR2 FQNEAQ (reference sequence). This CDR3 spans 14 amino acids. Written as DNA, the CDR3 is TGTGCCAGCAGCCCCGGGTGGGAGGGCACTGAAGCTTTCTTT. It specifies CASSPGWEGTEAFF. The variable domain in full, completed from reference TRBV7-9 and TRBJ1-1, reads DTGVSQNPRHKITKRGQNVTFRCDPISEHNRLYWYRQTLGQGPEFLTYFQNEAQLEKSRLLSDRFSAERPKGSFSTLEIQRTEQGDSAMYLCASSPGWEGTEAFFGQGTRLTVV.

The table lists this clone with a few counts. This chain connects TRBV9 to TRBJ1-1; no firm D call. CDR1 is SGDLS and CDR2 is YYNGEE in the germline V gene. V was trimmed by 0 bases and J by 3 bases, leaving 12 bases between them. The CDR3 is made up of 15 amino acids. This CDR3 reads CASSVGVDEDTEAFF. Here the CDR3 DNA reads TGTGCCAGCAGCGTAGGGGTGGATGAGGACACTGAAGCTTTCTTT.

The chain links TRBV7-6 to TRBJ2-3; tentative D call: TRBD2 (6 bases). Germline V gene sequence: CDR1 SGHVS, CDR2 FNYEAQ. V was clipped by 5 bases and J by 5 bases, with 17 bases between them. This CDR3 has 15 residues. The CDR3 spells CASSLLPLAGDTQYF. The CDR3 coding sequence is TGTGCCAGCAGCCTGCTTCCACTAGCTGGAGATACGCAGTATTTT.

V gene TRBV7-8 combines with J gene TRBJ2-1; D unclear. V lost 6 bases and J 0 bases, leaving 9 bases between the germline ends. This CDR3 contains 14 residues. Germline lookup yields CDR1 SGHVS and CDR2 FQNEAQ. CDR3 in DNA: TGTGCCAGCAGTGGGTGGAGCTCCTACAATGAGCAGTTCTTC. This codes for CASSGWSSYNEQFF.